This T cell receptor (beta chain) originates from a study of blood T cell repertoires in COVID-19. Across the study: The analysed material was cDNA or gDNA that came from T cells, B-cell-depleted T cells, or PBMCs.

Patients of the Seattle cohort, enrolled during active infection, were followed longitudinally. The V and J ends lost 0 bases and 1 base respectively, with 9 bases between them. CDR1 MNHEY and CDR2 SVGAGI come from the germline V gene. The CDR3 consists of 15 residues. TCRdb's table, derived via immunoSEQ multiplex PCR, lists solely in-frame clones and lacks some. The data show approximately 330,000 clones, 90% seen once. The receptor comes from a woman aged 40 to 49 with COVID-19, enrolled during active disease. The sample was peripheral blood. The chain combines TRBV6-5 with TRBJ2-5, with D possibly matching TRBD1 (6 bases). CDR3 in amino acids: CASSYSVGAQETQYF. As DNA, the CDR3 is TGTGCCAGCAGTTACTCTGTGGGGGCCCAAGAGACCCAGTACTTC.